Each of the 12 T cell receptor beta chains below was sequenced from the same sample in a study of cytotoxic CD8 clonotypes in ibrutinib-treated CLL. Sequencing was performed with immunoSEQ multiplex PCR; in TCRdb, only in-frame clones are kept and a portion is missing. The sample consists of over 110,000 clones, 80% to 95% of them appearing once. The source was PBMCs, collected after 12 months of ibrutinib treatment. Source of these receptors: a human donor with chronic lymphocytic leukemia.

This clone was detected once. This chain joins TRBV21-1 and TRBJ2-1; the listed D gene, TRBD2, was not tested against the DNA. TRBV21-1 has pseudogene status. This CDR3 contains 15 residues. This chain's CDR3 is CASSKRRGGGNEQFF. The CDR3 bases are TGTGCCAGCAGCAAAAGGAGGGGAGGAGGAAATGAGCAGTTCTTC.

The chain uses TRBV4-3 and TRBJ2-7; D is unresolved. The CDR3 contains 15 residues. Germline CDR1 reads LGHNA; CDR2 reads YSLEER. V was cut by 1 base and J by 2 bases, with 12 bases left in between. In DNA form, the CDR3 reads TGCGCCAGCAGCCAAGTCTTCGACAAGCCCTACGAGCAGTACTTC. It is translated as CASSQVFDKPYEQYF.

The chain is built from TRBV6-5 and TRBJ1-2; maybe TRBD1 (5 bases). The CDR3 runs 13 residues. Per germline, CDR1 MNHEY and CDR2 SVGAGI. V was shortened by 7 bases and J by 6 bases, with 15 bases between the two germline ends. The CDR3 nucleotides are TGTGCCAGCATCCATTACCAGACAGATGGCTACACCTTC. It is translated as CASIHYQTDGYTF.

A remark on this clone: The same CDR3 arises from other DNA sequences in this sample as well. The gene calls are TRBV27 and TRBJ2-7, with D maybe TRBD2 (5 bases). Trimming left V 2 bases short and J 3 bases short, with 5 bases between. The CDR3 is 12 amino acids. Germline V gene sequence: CDR1 MNHEY, CDR2 SMNVEV (reference sequence). CDR3 coding DNA: TGTGCCAGCAGTTTAAGCGGCTACGAGCAGTACTTC. Translated, it gives CASSLSGYEQYF.

The chain uses TRBV10-3 and TRBJ1-3, with D possibly matching TRBD1 (5 bases). This CDR3 comprises 14 residues. V lost 7 bases and J lost 0, with 10 bases in between. Per germline, CDR1 ENHRY and CDR2 SYGVKD. CDR3 residues: CAITLDSSGNTIYF. CDR3 in DNA: TGTGCCATCACCCTAGACAGCTCTGGAAACACCATATATTTT.

This chain joins TRBV19 and TRBJ1-1, with 7 bases aligning to TRBD1. The V gene end was trimmed by 6 bases and the J gene end by 7 bases; junction bases not matched to a gene: 17. Germline assignment: CDR1 LNHDA and CDR2 SQIVND (reference sequence). CDR3 length: 16 amino acids. The CDR3 sequence: CASSPLAHTRGGEAFF. CDR3 sequence (DNA): TGTGCCAGTAGCCCCCTGGCCCACACCAGGGGGGGTGAAGCTTTCTTT.

V gene TRBV5-5 combines with J gene TRBJ2-7, with D perhaps TRBD1 (5 bases). The ends were cut back, 5 bases at V and 3 bases at J, with 18 bases in the middle. The CDR3 spans 15 residues. Germline CDR1 SGHKS, CDR2 YYEKEE (reference sequence). The CDR3 region is CASRSQDTSFYEQYF. The CDR3 coding sequence is TGTGCCAGCAGAAGCCAGGACACCTCATTCTACGAGCAGTACTTC. The variable domain in full, completed from reference TRBV5-5 and TRBJ2-7, reads DAGVTQSPTHLIKTRGQQVTLRCSPISGHKSVSWYQQVLGQGPQFIFQYYEKEERGRGNFPDRFSARQFPNYSSELNVNALLLGDSALYLCASRSQDTSFYEQYFGPGTRLTVT.

J is TRBJ2-2 and V is TRBV7-9; the D gene is possibly TRBD2 (6 bases). With 2 bases removed from V and 0 bases from J, the gap between germline ends came to 16 bases. The germline CDR1 and CDR2 sequences are SEHNR and FQNEAQ (reference sequence). The CDR3 is 18 residues long. The CDR3 region is CASSLRGKPLTNTGELFF. For the CDR3, the DNA is TGTGCCAGCAGCTTACGGGGGAAGCCCCTAACGAACACCGGGGAGCTGTTTTTT.

The genes are TRBV27 and TRBJ2-1, with a tentative D call TRBD2 (5 bases). Between the trimmed V and J ends, which lost 2 bases and 10 bases, there was a span of 12 bases. This CDR3 comprises 13 residues. Per the germline V gene, CDR1 is MNHEY and CDR2 is SMNVEV (reference sequence). The CDR3 bases are TGTGCCAGCAGTTTAGGGAGTTGGTCGGAGCAGTTCTTC. It is translated as CASSLGSWSEQFF.

This sequence joins TRBV7-8 and TRBJ2-4; either TRBD1 or TRBD2 may fit D (6 bases each). Germline V gene lookup returns CDR1 SGHVS and CDR2 FQNEAQ. This CDR3 spans 15 amino acids. The ends were cut back, 5 bases at V and 4 bases at J, with 15 bases in the middle. The CDR3 DNA sequence: TGTGCCAGCAGCCGACAGGCGGCGGGGAAAAACATTCAGTACTTC. This translates into CASSRQAAGKNIQYF. The variable domain in full, with the rest retrieved from reference TRBV7-8 and TRBJ2-4, is GAGVSQSPRYKVAKRGQDVALRCDPISGHVSLFWYQQALGQGPEFLTYFQNEAQLDKSGLPSDRFFAERPEGSVSTLKIQRTQQEDSAVYLCASSRQAAGKNIQYFGAGTRLSVL.

J is TRBJ2-2 and V is TRBV29-1; 9 nucleotides line up with TRBD1. The V segment lost 1 base and the J segment 6 bases; nucleotides outside the gene matches: 6. Per the germline V gene, CDR1 is SQVTM and CDR2 is ANQGSEA. The CDR3 runs 15 residues. CDR3 region: CSVEADRGMAGELFF. CDR3 bases: TGCAGCGTTGAAGCGGACAGGGGTATGGCCGGGGAGCTGTTTTTT.

This sequence joins TRBV6-5 and TRBJ1-2; 9 bases line up with TRBD1. V gave up 6 bases and J gave up 3 bases; unmatched junction bases: 8. The CDR3 sequence is 15 residues long. CDR1 and CDR2 (germline): MNHEY, SVGAGI. CDR3 DNA sequence: TGTGCCAGCAGGAGACGGACAGGGGTTTACTATGGCTACACCTTC. It encodes CASRRRTGVYYGYTF.